This T cell receptor beta chain emerged from a study of blood T cell repertoires in COVID-19. Patients of the Seattle cohort, enrolled during active infection, were followed longitudinally. TCRdb's table, derived via immunoSEQ multiplex PCR, lists solely in-frame clones and lacks some. Of around 220,000 clones listed, approximately 80% are singletons. Germline CDR1 SGHAT, CDR2 FQNNGV. V lost 2 bases, J lost 1 base, and 11 bases lay in between. The CDR3 runs 16 residues. The sample comprised peripheral blood. This chain connects TRBV11-2 to TRBJ2-2; D might be TRBD2 (6 bases). The receptor was isolated from a woman older than 75 with COVID-19, enrolled during active disease. The CDR3 loop is CASSLRSRENTGELFF. In nucleotides, the CDR3 is TGTGCCAGCAGCTTACGGTCGCGGGAGAACACCGGGGAGCTGTTTTTT.